These T cell receptor beta chains were read from a single sample in a study of cytomegalovirus exposure and HLA in healthy donors. Only in-frame clones appear in the TCRdb table, and some are missing; sequencing was by immunoSEQ multiplex PCR. Of about 77,000 clones in the sample, roughly four fifths were seen once. Sequenced material: PBMCs. All receptors come from a man between 35 and 55 years old in good health and CMV-seronegative. Each CDR3 is given with its conserved first and last residue. Fields, in order: J gene, V gene, CDR3 protein.

TRBJ1-2	TRBV7-2	CASSLARGGGYGYTF
TRBJ2-5	TRBV27	CASSFAGRGQETQYF
TRBJ1-6	TRBV30	CAWRTREYNSPLHF
TRBJ1-2	TRBV6-6	CASSESRTGRGYTF
TRBJ1-5	TRBV6-5	CASRGGADQPQHF
TRBJ2-7	TRBV19	CASSIAGRAPNYEQYF
TRBJ2-5	TRBV10-3	CAISEPRGETQYF
TRBJ1-1	TRBV6-1	CASPQGWNTEAFF
TRBJ2-7	TRBV18	CASSPPRDRDEQYF
TRBJ2-1	TRBV29-1	CSVRLRHNEQFF
TRBJ2-7	TRBV6-6	CASSPPRSGASYEQYF
TRBJ1-1	TRBV5-4	CASSLGGDRGRGTEAFF
TRBJ1-2	TRBV28	CASSTPGTANYGYTF
TRBJ1-2	TRBV5-6	CASSLEPTGPVYTF
TRBJ2-2	TRBV7-9	CASSFGLAGITSNTGELFF
TRBJ2-1	TRBV4-2	CASSQEAGIYNEQFF
TRBJ1-5	TRBV19	CASSIVGGGNQPQHF
TRBJ2-7	TRBV7-8	CASAGGASYEQYF
TRBJ1-1	TRBV4-3	CASSQTRGRGAFF
TRBJ2-1	TRBV7-8	CASSLGLTGSYNEQFF
TRBJ1-1	TRBV7-9	CASDPGHQNTEAFF
TRBJ2-5	TRBV6-1	CASSEQGGPQETQYF
TRBJ2-2	TRBV30	CAWSPFSAGELFF
TRBJ2-5	TRBV10-3	CATCRGKQETQYF
TRBJ1-2	TRBV6-5	CASSRQGPSSGYTF
TRBJ2-5	TRBV5-6	CASSEGLAGGPGVTQYF
TRBJ2-4	TRBV7-2	CASSLGLPENIQYF
TRBJ2-7	TRBV7-9	CSSSRMDFSGNSYEQYF
TRBJ2-1	TRBV29-1	CSVRTDKVSSYNEQFF
TRBJ2-5	TRBV7-2	CASSSDRAKETQYF
TRBJ2-7	TRBV27	CASGTSGPYEQYF
TRBJ2-2	TRBV2	CASSEGVAAPGELFF
TRBJ2-7	TRBV7-8	CASSPRGLAGYEQYF
TRBJ2-7	TRBV29-1	CSVVPQGNPYEQYF
TRBJ2-1	TRBV30	CAWAQDNEQFF
TRBJ2-1	TRBV27	CASSLPTRVNEQFF
TRBJ2-7	TRBV5-4	CASSPGGLEQYF
TRBJ1-1	TRBV19	CASSIRGRNIEAFF
TRBJ2-1	TRBV9	CASSVAGTGYNEQFF
TRBJ1-4	TRBV7-9	CASSSGGKEKLFF
TRBJ1-2	TRBV28	CASSLGTGLNYGYTF
TRBJ1-3	TRBV7-9	CASSSTGGTGNTIYF
TRBJ2-5	TRBV18	CASSPPSGFQETQYF
TRBJ2-1	TRBV7-2	CASSLGGGWDEQFF